This entry lists 7 T cell receptor beta chains sequenced from one sample in a study of T cell repertoires in cytomegalovirus infection. TCRdb passed the reads through MiXCR, listing each CDR3 protein once. The profile shows under 350,000 distinct CDR3 sequences, 9.5% of them singletons. The specimen was PBMCs. These receptors all stem from a human donor in good health (CMV status not recorded). Some clones in this sample may be carry-over from other donors' samples.

This clonotype has only a few counts. The chain couples TRBV18 to TRBJ2-3; TRBD1 or TRBD2 may be the D gene (6 bases each). Germline CDR1 is KGHSH and CDR2 is LQKENI. Trimming took off 4 bases at V and 1 base at J, with 15 bases between the two ends. There are 16 residues in the CDR3. CDR3 residues: CASSRGPAGRTDTQYF. The CDR3 region has the DNA TGTGCCAGCTCACGGGGGCCAGCGGGTCGCACAGATACGCAGTATTTT.

J is TRBJ2-7 and V is TRBV27; D possibly uses TRBD1 or TRBD2 (6 bases each). Trimming took 6 bases from V and 4 from J, leaving 16 bases between them. CDR3 size: 14 residues. The germline V gene has CDR1 MNHEY and CDR2 SMNVEV (reference sequence). The CDR3 region has the DNA TGTGCCAGCAGCCCGTGGGGGGCGGCGTACGAGCAGTACTTC. As protein: CASSPWGAAYEQYF.

This clonotype has only a few counts. The chain recombines TRBV12-3 or TRBV12-4 with TRBJ2-5; D might be TRBD2 (6 bases). CDR3 length: 16 amino acids. Trimming shortened V by 5 bases and J by 5 bases, and 21 bases separated the two germline ends. Written as DNA, the CDR3 is TGTGCCAGCAGTCCGCCGGGAGCCCCTTGGGCGGAGACCCAGTACTTC. Amino acids: CASSPPGAPWAETQYF.

The chain uses TRBV11-2 and TRBJ2-1, with TRBD2 identical over 9 bases. The CDR3 runs to 15 residues. The germline V gene has CDR1 SGHAT and CDR2 FQNNGV. V shed 5 bases, J shed 4 bases, and the junction held 6 bases outside the gene matches. CDR3 loop: CASSVVAGVYNEQFF. Written as DNA, the CDR3 is TGTGCCAGCAGCGTCGTAGCGGGAGTGTACAATGAGCAGTTCTTC.

The sample holds many counts of this clonotype. This rearrangement joins TRBV30 to TRBJ2-3, with D perhaps matching TRBD1 (6 bases). This CDR3 region has 16 residues. The germline V and J ends were trimmed by 3 bases and 2 bases, with 18 bases remaining between them. Germline V gene lookup returns CDR1 GTSNPN and CDR2 SVGIG (reference sequence). CDR3 amino acids: CAWRRGHKLPTDTQYF. CDR3 sequence (DNA): TGTGCCTGGAGAAGGGGACACAAACTTCCCACAGATACGCAGTATTTT. Based on the CDR3 plus reference TRBV30 and TRBJ2-3, the full variable domain is SQTIHQWPATLVQPVGSPLSLECTVEGTSNPNLYWYRQAAGRGLQLLFYSVGIGQISSEVPQNLSASRPQDRQFILSSKKLLLSDSGFYLCAWRRGHKLPTDTQYFGPGTRLTVL.

The sample holds many counts of this clonotype. This chain joins TRBV7-2 and TRBJ1-1, with TRBD1 matching 9 bases. From germline, CDR1 is SGHTA and CDR2 FQGNSA. The V gene end was trimmed by 5 bases and the J gene end by 8 bases; junction bases not matched to a gene: 12. The CDR3 has 15 residues. CDR3 sequence reads: CASSKRQGDGLEAFF. The DNA of the CDR3 is TGTGCCAGCAGCAAGCGACAGGGGGATGGGTTAGAAGCTTTCTTT.

At least ten counts were recorded for this clonotype. The V gene is TRBV6-2 or TRBV6-3, the J gene TRBJ2-7, with D perhaps TRBD1 (6 bases). Trimming pared 9 bases from V and 2 bases from J, leaving 20 bases between. The CDR3 is 15 amino acids. CDR1 and CDR2 (germline): MNHEY, SVGEGT. The CDR3 nucleotides are TGTGCCAGACCAACCAACAGGGCCATCCCCTACGAGCAGTACTTC. Its translation is CARPTNRAIPYEQYF.